This TCR beta chain was recovered during a study of OX40 agonist ivuxolimab in advanced cancers. The protocol was immunoSEQ multiplex PCR, while the TCRdb copy is restricted to in-frame clones and leaves out a portion. The table includes 65,000 to 100,000 clones, about 80% detected once. Concerning this clone itself: What it binds is not known.

The cohort excluded patients with autoimmune disease history or systemic immunosuppression. Regarding the study as a whole: Researchers report that CD8+ T cells had, on average, more expanded clones than CD4+. Researchers did not determine the expanded peripheral T cells' antigen specificity.

This CDR3 has 14 amino acids. V lost 8 bases to trimming and J lost 4 bases, with 15 bases between them. The germline gives CDR1 LNHDA, CDR2 SQIVND (reference sequence). Sequenced material: CD4+ or CD8+ T cells sorted from blood, taken in a trial of the OX40 agonist ivuxolimab. The chain carries TRBV19 and TRBJ1-3, with D perhaps TRBD1 (5 bases). The receptor was derived from an adult with an advanced solid tumor such as melanoma, head and neck, liver or kidney cancer. The CDR3 DNA reads as TGTGCCAGTCACCTCGGGGCGTCGGGAAACACCATATATTTT. Translating gives CASHLGASGNTIYF.